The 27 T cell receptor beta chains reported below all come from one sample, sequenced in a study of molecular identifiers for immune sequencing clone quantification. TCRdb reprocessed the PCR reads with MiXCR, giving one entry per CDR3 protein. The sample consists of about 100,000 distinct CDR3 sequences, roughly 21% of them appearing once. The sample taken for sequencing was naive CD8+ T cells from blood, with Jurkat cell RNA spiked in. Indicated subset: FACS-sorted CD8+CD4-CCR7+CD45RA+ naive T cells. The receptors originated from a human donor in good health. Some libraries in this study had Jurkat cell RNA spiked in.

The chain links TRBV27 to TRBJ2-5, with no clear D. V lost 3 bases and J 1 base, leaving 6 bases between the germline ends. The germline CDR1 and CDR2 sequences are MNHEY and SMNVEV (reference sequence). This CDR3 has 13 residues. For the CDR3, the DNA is TGTGCCAGCAGTTTCGGCAGCCAAGAGACCCAGTACTTC. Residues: CASSFGSQETQYF.

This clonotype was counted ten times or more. As DNA, the CDR3 is TGCGCCAGCAGCCAAGATTATAAGTCAGGAAACACCATATATTTT. As protein: CASSQDYKSGNTIYF. The chain employs TRBV4-3 and TRBJ1-3; D uncertain. Germline CDR1 reads LGHNA; CDR2 reads YSLEER. Trimming removed 0 bases from V and 4 bases from J, with 10 bases in between. This CDR3 is built from 15 residues.

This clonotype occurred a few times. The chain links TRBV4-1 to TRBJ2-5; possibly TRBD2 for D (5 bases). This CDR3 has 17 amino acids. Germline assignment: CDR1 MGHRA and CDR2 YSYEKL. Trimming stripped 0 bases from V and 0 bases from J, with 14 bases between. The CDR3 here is CASSQEGPRRNQETQYF. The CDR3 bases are TGCGCCAGCAGCCAAGAGGGTCCGCGGAGGAACCAAGAGACCCAGTACTTC.

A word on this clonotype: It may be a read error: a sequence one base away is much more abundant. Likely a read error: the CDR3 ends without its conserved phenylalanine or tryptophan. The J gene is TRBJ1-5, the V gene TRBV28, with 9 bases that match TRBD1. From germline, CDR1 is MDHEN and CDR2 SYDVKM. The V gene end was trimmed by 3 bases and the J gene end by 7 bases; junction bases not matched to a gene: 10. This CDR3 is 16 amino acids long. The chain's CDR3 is CASSFFGTGLWQPQHS. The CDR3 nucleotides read TGTGCCAGCAGTTTCTTCGGGACAGGGCTTTGGCAGCCCCAGCATTCT.

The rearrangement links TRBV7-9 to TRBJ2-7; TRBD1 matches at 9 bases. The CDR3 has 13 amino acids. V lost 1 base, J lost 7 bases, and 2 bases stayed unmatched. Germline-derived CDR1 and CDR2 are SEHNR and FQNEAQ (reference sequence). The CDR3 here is CASSLGGTGEQYF. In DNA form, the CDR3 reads TGTGCCAGCAGCTTAGGGGGGACAGGGGAGCAGTACTTC. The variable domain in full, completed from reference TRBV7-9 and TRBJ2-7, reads DTGVSQNPRHKITKRGQNVTFRCDPISEHNRLYWYRQTLGQGPEFLTYFQNEAQLEKSRLLSDRFSAERPKGSFSTLEIQRTEQGDSAMYLCASSLGGTGEQYFGPGTRLTVT.

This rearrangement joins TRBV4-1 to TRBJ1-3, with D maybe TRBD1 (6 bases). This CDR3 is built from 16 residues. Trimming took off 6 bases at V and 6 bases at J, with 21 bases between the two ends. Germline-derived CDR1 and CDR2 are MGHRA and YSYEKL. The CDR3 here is CASSQGRGGLENTIYF. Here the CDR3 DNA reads TGCGCCAGCAGTCAGGGACGCGGGGGGCTCGAAAACACCATATATTTT.

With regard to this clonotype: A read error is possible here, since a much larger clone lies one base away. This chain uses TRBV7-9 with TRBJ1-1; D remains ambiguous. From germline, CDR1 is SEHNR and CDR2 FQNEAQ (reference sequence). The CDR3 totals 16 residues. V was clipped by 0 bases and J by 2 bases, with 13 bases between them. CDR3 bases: TGTGCCAGCAGCTTAGCCGCTATGGCCAGAAACACTGAAGCTTTCTTT. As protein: CASSLAAMARNTEAFF.

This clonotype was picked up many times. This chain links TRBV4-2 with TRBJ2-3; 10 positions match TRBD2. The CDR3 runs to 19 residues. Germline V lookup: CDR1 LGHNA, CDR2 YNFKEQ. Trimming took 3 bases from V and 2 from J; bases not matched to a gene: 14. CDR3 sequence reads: CASSQNPLAGGSPTDTQYF. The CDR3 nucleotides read TGTGCCAGCAGCCAGAACCCCTTAGCGGGAGGTTCCCCCACAGATACGCAGTATTTT.

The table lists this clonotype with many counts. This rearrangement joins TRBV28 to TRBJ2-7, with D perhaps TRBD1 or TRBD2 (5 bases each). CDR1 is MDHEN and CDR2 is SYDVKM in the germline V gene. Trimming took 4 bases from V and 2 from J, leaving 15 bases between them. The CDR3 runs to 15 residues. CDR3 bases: TGTGCCAGCAGTTATCGGGGCCCAGCGGCCTACGAGCAGTACTTC. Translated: CASSYRGPAAYEQYF.

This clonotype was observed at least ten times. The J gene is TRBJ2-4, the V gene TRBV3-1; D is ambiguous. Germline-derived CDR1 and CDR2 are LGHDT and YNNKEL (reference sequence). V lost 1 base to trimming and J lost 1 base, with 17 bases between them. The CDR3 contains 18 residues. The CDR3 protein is CASSQGQLSYGAKNIQYF. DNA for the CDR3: TGTGCCAGCAGCCAAGGCCAGCTTAGCTACGGGGCCAAAAACATTCAGTACTTC.

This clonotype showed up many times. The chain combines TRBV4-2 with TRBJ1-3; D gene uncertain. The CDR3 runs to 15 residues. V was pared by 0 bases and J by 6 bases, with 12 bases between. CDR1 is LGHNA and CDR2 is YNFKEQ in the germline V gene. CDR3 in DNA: TGTGCCAGCAGCCAAGATAGAGGTCCAGAAAACACCATATATTTT. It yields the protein CASSQDRGPENTIYF.

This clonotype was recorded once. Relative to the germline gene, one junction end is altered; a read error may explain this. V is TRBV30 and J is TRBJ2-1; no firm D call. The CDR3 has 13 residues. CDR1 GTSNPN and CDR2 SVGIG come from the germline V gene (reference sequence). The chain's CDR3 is CAWSVHLAAEQLF. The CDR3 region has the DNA TGTGCCTGGAGTGTACACTTAGCTGCTGAGCAGCTCTTC.

The CDR3 DNA is TGTGCCAGCAGTCACATTAACGTGTTCAACGAGCAGTACTTC. It codes for CASSHINVFNEQYF. The V gene is TRBV6-5, the J gene TRBJ2-7, with D hard to call. V was clipped by 5 bases and J by 5 bases, with 16 bases between them. The length of the CDR3 is 14 residues. Germline V gives CDR1 MNHEY, CDR2 SVGAGI.

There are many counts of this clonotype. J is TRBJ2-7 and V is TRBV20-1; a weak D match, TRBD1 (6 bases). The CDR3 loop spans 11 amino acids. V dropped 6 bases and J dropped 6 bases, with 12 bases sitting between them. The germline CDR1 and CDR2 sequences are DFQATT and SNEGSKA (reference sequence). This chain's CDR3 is CSARTVSEQYF. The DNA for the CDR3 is TGCAGTGCGAGGACAGTCTCCGAGCAGTACTTC.

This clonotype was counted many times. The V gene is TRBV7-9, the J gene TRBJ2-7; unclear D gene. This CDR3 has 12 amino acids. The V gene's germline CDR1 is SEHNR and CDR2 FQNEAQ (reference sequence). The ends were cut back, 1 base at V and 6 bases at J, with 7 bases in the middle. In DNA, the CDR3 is TGTGCCAGCAGCTTAGAAGTCGTCGAGCAGTACTTC. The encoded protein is CASSLEVVEQYF.

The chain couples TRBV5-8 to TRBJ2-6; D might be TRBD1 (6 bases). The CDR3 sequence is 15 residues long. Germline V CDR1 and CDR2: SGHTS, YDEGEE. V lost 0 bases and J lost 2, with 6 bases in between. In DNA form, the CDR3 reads TGTGCCAGCAGCTTGGAGGGGGCTGGGGCCAACGTCCTGACTTTC. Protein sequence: CASSLEGAGANVLTF.

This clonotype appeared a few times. The DNA for the CDR3 is TGTGCCAGCCGACCCCCGGAAATAGGGAGGGCGAATCGAGAGCAGTTCTTC. It codes for CASRPPEIGRANREQFF. The J gene is TRBJ2-1, the V gene TRBV7-9; 7 positions agree with TRBD2. CDR3 length equals 17 residues. Unmatched junction bases numbered 23, after V lost 8 bases and J lost 10 bases. Germline V gene data show CDR1 as SEHNR and CDR2 as FQNEAQ (reference sequence).

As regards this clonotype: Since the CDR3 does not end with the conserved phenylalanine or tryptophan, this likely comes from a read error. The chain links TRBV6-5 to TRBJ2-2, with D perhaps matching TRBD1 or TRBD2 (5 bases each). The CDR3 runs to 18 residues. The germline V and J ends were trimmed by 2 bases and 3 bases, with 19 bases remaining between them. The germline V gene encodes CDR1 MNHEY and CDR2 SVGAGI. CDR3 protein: CASSYLPGANPDTGELFL. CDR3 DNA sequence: TGTGCCAGCAGTTACCTACCCGGGGCAAACCCCGACACCGGGGAGCTGTTTCTT.

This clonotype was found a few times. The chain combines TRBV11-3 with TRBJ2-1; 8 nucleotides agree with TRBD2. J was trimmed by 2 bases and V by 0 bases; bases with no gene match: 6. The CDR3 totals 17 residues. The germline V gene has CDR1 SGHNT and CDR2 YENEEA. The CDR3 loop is CASSLDPPGLAYNEQFF. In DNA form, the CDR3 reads TGTGCCAGCAGCTTAGATCCCCCGGGACTAGCCTACAATGAGCAGTTCTTC.

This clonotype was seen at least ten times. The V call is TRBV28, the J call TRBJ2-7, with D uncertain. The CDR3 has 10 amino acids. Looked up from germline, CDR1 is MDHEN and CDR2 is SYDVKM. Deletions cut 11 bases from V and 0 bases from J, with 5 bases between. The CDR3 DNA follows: TGTGCCGTGAGCTCCTACGAGCAGTACTTC. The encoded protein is CAVSSYEQYF.

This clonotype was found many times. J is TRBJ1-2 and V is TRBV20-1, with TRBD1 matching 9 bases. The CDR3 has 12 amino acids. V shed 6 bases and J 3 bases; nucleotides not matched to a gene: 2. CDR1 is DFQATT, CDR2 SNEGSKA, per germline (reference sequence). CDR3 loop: CSAGDRDYGYTF. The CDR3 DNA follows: TGCAGTGCGGGGGACAGGGACTATGGCTACACCTTC.

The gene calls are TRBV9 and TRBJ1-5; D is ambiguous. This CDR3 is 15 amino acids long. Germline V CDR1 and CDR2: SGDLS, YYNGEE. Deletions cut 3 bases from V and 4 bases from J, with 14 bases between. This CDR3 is CASSESGVGNQPQHF. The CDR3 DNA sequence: TGTGCCAGCAGCGAGAGCGGGGTGGGGAATCAGCCCCAGCATTTT.

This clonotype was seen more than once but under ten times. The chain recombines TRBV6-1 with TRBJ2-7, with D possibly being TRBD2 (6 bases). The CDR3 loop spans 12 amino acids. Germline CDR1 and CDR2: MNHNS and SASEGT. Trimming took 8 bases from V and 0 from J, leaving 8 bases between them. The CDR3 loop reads CASVGSSYEQYF. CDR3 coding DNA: TGTGCCAGCGTCGGGAGCTCCTACGAGCAGTACTTC.

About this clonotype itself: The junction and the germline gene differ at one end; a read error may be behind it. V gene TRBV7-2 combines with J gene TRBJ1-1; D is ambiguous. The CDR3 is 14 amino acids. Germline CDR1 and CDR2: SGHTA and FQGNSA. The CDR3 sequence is CASSVLIANTDAFF. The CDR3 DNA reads TGTGCCAGCAGCGTCTTGATAGCGAACACTGATGCTTTCTTT.

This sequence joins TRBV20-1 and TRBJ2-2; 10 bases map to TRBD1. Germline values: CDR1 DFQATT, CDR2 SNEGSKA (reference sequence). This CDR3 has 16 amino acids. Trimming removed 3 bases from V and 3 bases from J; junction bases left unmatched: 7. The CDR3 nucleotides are TGCAGTGCTAGCCTCCGGGACAGGGGTGACACCGGGGAGCTGTTTTTT. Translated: CSASLRDRGDTGELFF.

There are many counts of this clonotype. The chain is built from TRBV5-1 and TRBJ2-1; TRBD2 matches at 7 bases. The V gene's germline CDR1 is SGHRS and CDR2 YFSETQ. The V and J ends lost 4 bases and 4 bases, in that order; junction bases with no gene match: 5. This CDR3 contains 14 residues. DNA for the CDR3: TGCGCCAGCAGCCTTACTAGCGTGTACAATGAGCAGTTCTTC. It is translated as CASSLTSVYNEQFF.

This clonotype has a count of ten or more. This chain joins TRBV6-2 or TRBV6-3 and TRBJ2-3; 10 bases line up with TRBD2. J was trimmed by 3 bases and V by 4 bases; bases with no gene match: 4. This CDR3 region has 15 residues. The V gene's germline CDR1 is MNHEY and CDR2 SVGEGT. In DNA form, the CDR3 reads TGTGCCAGCAGTTCCTTAGCGGGAGGTACAGATACGCAGTATTTT. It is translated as CASSSLAGGTDTQYF.